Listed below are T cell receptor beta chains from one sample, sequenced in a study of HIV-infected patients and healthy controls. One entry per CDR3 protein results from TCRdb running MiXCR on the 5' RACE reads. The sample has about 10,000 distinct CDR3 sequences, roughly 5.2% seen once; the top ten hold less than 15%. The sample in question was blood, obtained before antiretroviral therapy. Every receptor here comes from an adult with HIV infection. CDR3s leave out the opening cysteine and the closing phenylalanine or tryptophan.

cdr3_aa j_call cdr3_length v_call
SARAAGAVPYEQY TRBJ2-7 13 TRBV20-1
ASSIGQAAEAF TRBJ1-1 11 TRBV19
ASSTLAGGPDRLF TRBJ2-2 13 TRBV7-2
ASTRANTGELF TRBJ2-2 11 TRBV28
ASSDGTVQETQY TRBJ2-5 12 TRBV6-5
ASSLGQIYEQY TRBJ2-7 11 TRBV5-1
ASSSGASSYEQY TRBJ2-7 12 TRBV5-4
ASRRWSGYNEQF TRBJ2-1 12 TRBV5-1
ASLGGDRAVEQY TRBJ2-7 12 TRBV2
ASSYSDRFQETQY TRBJ2-5 13 TRBV6-6
AWTTNSDQPQH TRBJ1-5 11 TRBV30
ASSSGEGKNIQY TRBJ2-4 12 TRBV7-8
ARRRGQANEAF TRBJ1-1 11 TRBV2
SAKGPTGGVGETQY TRBJ2-5 14 TRBV20-1
SAPSPGGGGLGREQY TRBJ2-7 15 TRBV20-1
ASNPKAWGYT TRBJ1-2 10 TRBV6-6
ASSLDQGRNDEQY TRBJ2-7 13 TRBV13
ASSLAPEGETEAF TRBJ1-1 13 TRBV5-1
ASRVGRGGRDTQY TRBJ2-3 13 TRBV27
ASSGGSYEQY TRBJ2-7 10 TRBV28
SARMSSTTNEKLF TRBJ1-4 13 TRBV20-1
ATSIFGTSGSYEQY TRBJ2-7 14 TRBV10-3
ASSYSSAAHQPQH TRBJ1-5 13 TRBV6-5
AISESNVAGGVYEQY TRBJ2-7 15 TRBV10-3
ASSKGQGAYQPQH TRBJ1-5 13 TRBV27
ATSPGFGEALFEAF TRBJ1-1 14 TRBV19
ASSPSTPNTGELF TRBJ2-2 13 TRBV18